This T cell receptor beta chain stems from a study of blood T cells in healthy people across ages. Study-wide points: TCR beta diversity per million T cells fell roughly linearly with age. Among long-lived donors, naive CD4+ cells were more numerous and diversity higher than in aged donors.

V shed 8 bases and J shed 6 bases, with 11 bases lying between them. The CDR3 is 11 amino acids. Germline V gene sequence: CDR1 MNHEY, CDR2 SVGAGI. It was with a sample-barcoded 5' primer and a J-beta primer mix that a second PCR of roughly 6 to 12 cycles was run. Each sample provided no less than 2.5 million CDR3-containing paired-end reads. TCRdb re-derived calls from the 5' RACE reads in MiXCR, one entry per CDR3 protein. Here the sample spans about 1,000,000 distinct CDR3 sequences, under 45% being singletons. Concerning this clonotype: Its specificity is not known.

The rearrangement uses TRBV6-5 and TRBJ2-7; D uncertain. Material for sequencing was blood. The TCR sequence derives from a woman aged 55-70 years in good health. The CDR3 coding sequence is TGTGCCAGCGGTGATCTCAGCGAGCAGTACTTC. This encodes CASGDLSEQYF.